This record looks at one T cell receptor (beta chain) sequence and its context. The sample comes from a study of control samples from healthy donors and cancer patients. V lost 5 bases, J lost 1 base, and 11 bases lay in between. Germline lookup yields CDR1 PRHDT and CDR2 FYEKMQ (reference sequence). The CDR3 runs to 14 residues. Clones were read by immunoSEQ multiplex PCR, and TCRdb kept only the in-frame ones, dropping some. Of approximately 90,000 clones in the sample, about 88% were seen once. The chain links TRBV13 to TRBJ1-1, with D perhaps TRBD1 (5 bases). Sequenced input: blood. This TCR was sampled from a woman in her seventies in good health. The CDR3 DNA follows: TGTGCCAGCAGCGCTGACAGAAGGAACACTGAAGCTTTCTTT. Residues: CASSADRRNTEAFF.